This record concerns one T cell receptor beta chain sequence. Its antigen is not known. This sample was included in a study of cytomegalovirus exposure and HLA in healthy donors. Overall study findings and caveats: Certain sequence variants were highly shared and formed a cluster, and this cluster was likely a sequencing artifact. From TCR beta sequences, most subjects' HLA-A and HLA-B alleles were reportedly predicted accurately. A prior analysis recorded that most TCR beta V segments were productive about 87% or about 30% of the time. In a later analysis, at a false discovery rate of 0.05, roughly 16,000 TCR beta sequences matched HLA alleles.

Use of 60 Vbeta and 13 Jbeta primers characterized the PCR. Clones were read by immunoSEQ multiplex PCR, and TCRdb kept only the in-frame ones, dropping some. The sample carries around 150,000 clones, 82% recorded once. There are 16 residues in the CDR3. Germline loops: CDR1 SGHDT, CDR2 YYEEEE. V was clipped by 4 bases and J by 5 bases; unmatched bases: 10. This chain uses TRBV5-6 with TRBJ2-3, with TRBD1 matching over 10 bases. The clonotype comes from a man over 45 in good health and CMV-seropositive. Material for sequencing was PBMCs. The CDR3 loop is CASSIDRGRSEDTQYF. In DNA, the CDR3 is TGTGCCAGCAGCATTGACAGGGGGCGCAGTGAAGATACGCAGTATTTT.